Listed below are T cell receptor beta chains from one sample, sequenced in a study of T cells in localized non-small cell lung cancer. Here immunoSEQ multiplex PCR was the method, and the copy in TCRdb shows in-frame clones only, minus some. Here the sample spans about 1,900 clones, roughly 26% being singletons. The sample in question was normal lung tissue next to the tumor, obtained before any cancer treatment. The receptors come from a woman aged 40-75 years with stage I lung adenocarcinoma. The CDR3 runs from the conserved cysteine through the conserved F or W. The order of the fields is D gene, CDR3 length, J gene, clone size, V gene, CDR3 DNA, CDR3 protein. The D gene is left open where the match is weak. The listing skips clone size in some rows; elsewhere it reads once, few, many or a size class.

-,15,TRBJ1-1,few,TRBV5-1,TGCGCCAGCAGCCCAAGGGACGGCTCTGCCACTGAAGCTTTCTTT,CASSPRDGSATEAFF
TRBD2,14,TRBJ2-5,once,TRBV19,TGTGCCAGTAGTTCCACCGGGGGGGGTGGGACCCAGTACTTC,CASSSTGGGGTQYF
TRBD1,15,TRBJ1-1,few,TRBV28,TGTGCCAGCAAGGCCTCACAGGGGGCGAGCACTGAAGCTTTCTTT,CASKASQGASTEAFF
-,12,TRBJ2-7,-,TRBV6-8,TGTGCCAGCCGTGGGAGCTCCTACGAGCAGTACTTC,CASRGSSYEQYF
-,14,TRBJ1-6,few,TRBV6-8,TGTGCCACAGGCGACAGGTTCGACAATTCACCCCTCCACTTT,CATGDRFDNSPLHF
-,14,TRBJ2-3,-,TRBV7-6,TGTGCCAGCAGCCCCGGACGGTCCACAGATACGCAGTATTTT,CASSPGRSTDTQYF
TRBD1,13,TRBJ1-2,-,TRBV29-1,TGCAGCGTGGTACAGGGGGCTGACTATGGCTACACCTTC,CSVVQGADYGYTF
TRBD2,16,TRBJ2-3,-,TRBV29-1,TGCAGCACCAAGGTACTAGCGGGAAGCGGGACAGATACGCAGTATTTT,CSTKVLAGSGTDTQYF
-,14,TRBJ1-4,-,TRBV6-8,TGTGCCATCTATGGAGGGAATCAGGGGGAAAAACTGTTTTTT,CAIYGGNQGEKLFF
-,15,TRBJ2-7,-,TRBV18,TGTGCCAGCTCACCACCGGGCAGGGCGACCTACGAGCAGTACTTC,CASSPPGRATYEQYF
TRBD1,14,TRBJ2-7,-,TRBV18,TGTGCCAGCTCACCATTGGACAGGGGGCACGAGCAGTACTTC,CASSPLDRGHEQYF
-,14,TRBJ2-5,medium-sized,TRBV11-3,TGTGCCAGCAGCTTAATGATCCAGCCGGAGACCCAGTACTTC,CASSLMIQPETQYF
TRBD1,13,TRBJ1-1,-,TRBV29-1,TGCAGCGTCGGGGACAGGTTGAACACTGAAGCTTTCTTT,CSVGDRLNTEAFF
TRBD1,16,TRBJ2-1,few,TRBV11-3,TGTGCCAGCAGCTCGGACAGGGACCTCTCCTACAATGAGCAGTTCTTC,CASSSDRDLSYNEQFF
TRBD2,17,TRBJ2-3,-,TRBV19,TGTGCCAGTAGCCCCCAGAGGACTAGCATTACGACAGATACGCAGTATTTT,CASSPQRTSITTDTQYF
TRBD1,13,TRBJ2-4,-,TRBV19,TGTGCCAGTAGTAGGGCGACAGGGTACATTCAGTACTTC,CASSRATGYIQYF
-,13,TRBJ1-2,few,TRBV6-8,TGTGCCAGCAGGGACAATTATAACTATGGCTACACCTTC,CASRDNYNYGYTF
TRBD1,16,TRBJ1-4,few,TRBV28,TGTGCCAGCAGTTTAGGGACAGGGGGTGGGATCGCAAAACTGTTTTTT,CASSLGTGGGIAKLFF
-,14,TRBJ2-3,-,TRBV5-1,TGCGCCAGCAGCGAGGACAGTTACACAGATACGCAGTATTTT,CASSEDSYTDTQYF
TRBD2,14,TRBJ2-7,-,TRBV28,TGTGCCAGCAGGGCGACTAGCGGGCGGTACGAGCAGTACTTC,CASRATSGRYEQYF
-,16,TRBJ1-3,-,TRBV16,TGTGCCAGCAGCTATACGGGGTTCACCTCTGGAAACACCATATATTTT,CASSYTGFTSGNTIYF
TRBD2,15,TRBJ2-7,medium-sized,TRBV4-1,TGCGCCAGCAGCCAGGTAGCGGGGGGTCAAGACGAGCAGTACTTC,CASSQVAGGQDEQYF
TRBD1,14,TRBJ1-5,once,TRBV5-1,TGCGCCAGCAGCTTGGGGGACAGAAATCAGCCCCAGCATTTT,CASSLGDRNQPQHF
-,14,TRBJ1-1,-,TRBV6-8,TGTGCCAGCAGTTGGGACGGATTGAACACTGAAGCTTTCTTT,CASSWDGLNTEAFF
-,14,TRBJ1-2,-,TRBV2,TGTGCCAGCGCTATGACCATAATTAACTATGGCTACACCTTC,CASAMTIINYGYTF
-,21,TRBJ1-1,-,TRBV29-1,TGCAGCGTTGTGGGGGGCCAGGGTTTGAATCTTGGGTCCCTCATGAACACTGAAGCTTTCTTT,CSVVGGQGLNLGSLMNTEAFF
TRBD1,15,TRBJ2-2,-,TRBV18,TGTGCCAGCTCACAAGACAGGGCCCACACCGGGGAGCTGTTTTTT,CASSQDRAHTGELFF
TRBD1,17,TRBJ1-5,few,TRBV5-1,TGCGCCAGCAGCTTGAACCCTACAGGGGGTGGGAATCAGCCCCAGCATTTT,CASSLNPTGGGNQPQHF
TRBD1,15,TRBJ2-3,few,TRBV6-8,TGTGCCATCAGCCAGGACAGGAGAGACACAGATACGCAGTATTTT,CAISQDRRDTDTQYF
-,15,TRBJ2-1,-,TRBV9,TGTGCCAGCAGCGGGAGATCCGCCTCCTACAATGAGCAGTTCTTC,CASSGRSASYNEQFF
-,15,TRBJ1-2,few,TRBV11-3,TGTGCCAGCAGCTCCGGACAGTCCCTGAACCATGGCTACACCTTC,CASSSGQSLNHGYTF
TRBD1,13,TRBJ1-2,-,TRBV29-1,TGCAGCGTTGAGGCGGACAGGGCTAAGGGCTACACCTTC,CSVEADRAKGYTF
TRBD1,16,TRBJ1-5,-,TRBV18,TGTGCCAGCTCCGGGACAGGGGGTAAGAGCAATCAGCCCCAGCATTTT,CASSGTGGKSNQPQHF
-,13,TRBJ1-3,-,TRBV28,TGTGCCAGCAGTTTTAGTGGGGGAAACACCATATATTTT,CASSFSGGNTIYF
TRBD1,15,TRBJ1-4,-,TRBV28,TGTGCCAGCAGTTTATCGTCAGGGGGTAATGAAAAACTGTTTTTT,CASSLSSGGNEKLFF
-,14,TRBJ1-2,-,TRBV9,TGTGCCAGCAGTAGGGGTTCCGGGGACTATGGCTACACCTTC,CASSRGSGDYGYTF
TRBD2,14,TRBJ2-1,-,TRBV12-5,TGTGCTAGTGGTAGCGGGGGGGCCGGCGATGAGCAGTTCTTC,CASGSGGAGDEQFF
TRBD1,15,TRBJ1-1,few,TRBV6-8,TGTGCCAGCAGTTACGACAGGGCTATGAACACTGAAGCTTTCTTT,CASSYDRAMNTEAFF
-,12,TRBJ2-7,few,TRBV10-2,TGCGCCAGCAGACAGGGCAAATACGAGCAGTACTTC,CASRQGKYEQYF
-,12,TRBJ1-4,medium-sized,TRBV9,TGTGCCAGCAGTGACGGGAATGAAAAACTGTTTTTT,CASSDGNEKLFF
-,14,TRBJ2-7,few,TRBV6-8,TGTGCCAGCAGCGAACCGGGCTGGACCTACGAGCAGTACTTC,CASSEPGWTYEQYF
TRBD1,17,TRBJ1-1,large,TRBV6-8,TGTGCCAGCAGTTCTTACCCCGGGACAGGGGGAGACACTGAAGCTTTCTTT,CASSSYPGTGGDTEAFF
-,14,TRBJ2-2,few,TRBV10-3,TGTGCCATCAGTGAGTCTGGCAGCACCGGGGAGCTGTTTTTT,CAISESGSTGELFF
-,15,TRBJ2-7,-,TRBV11-3,TGTGCCAGCAGCTTAAGAGACATTAACTCCCACGAGCAGTACTTC,CASSLRDINSHEQYF
-,15,TRBJ2-7,few,TRBV6-8,TGTGCCAGCAGTGGGGGCGGAGGGCTCACCTACGAGCAGTACTTC,CASSGGGGLTYEQYF
-,15,TRBJ1-1,few,TRBV16,TGTGCCAGCAGCCCCACCGGGCGGGGGAACACTGAAGCTTTCTTT,CASSPTGRGNTEAFF
-,14,TRBJ2-5,-,TRBV29-1,TGCAGCGCAAAAGGGGGGGCCCTCCAAGAGACCCAGTACTTC,CSAKGGALQETQYF
-,15,TRBJ1-1,few,TRBV9,TGTGCCAGCACCTCCGGAGGGGCCACGAACACTGAAGCTTTCTTT,CASTSGGATNTEAFF
TRBD2,14,TRBJ2-3,few,TRBV6-8,TGTGCCAGCAGTGATAGCGGGGGAGGTAATACGCAGTATTTT,CASSDSGGGNTQYF